This T cell receptor beta chain was captured by sequencing in a study of radiotherapy plus CTLA-4 blockade in lung cancer. Study in general: Objective responses were recorded in about 18% of patients, with disease control recorded in 25% to 40%. Study results and caveats: Researchers report tumor-derived TCR clones expanding in blood after radiotherapy plus ipilimumab. Dynamics of early blood T cell clones, together with interferon-beta, were reportedly the best predictors of response.

Trimming at V came to 3 bases and at J to 3 bases, leaving 4 bases not matched to a gene. The CDR3 runs to 14 residues. Germline CDR1 is ENHRY and CDR2 is SYGVKD. Of note for this clone: Antigen: not known.

Measured with immunoSEQ multiplex PCR; TCRdb has only the in-frame clones, and not every one. The sample lists tens of thousands of clones, approximately 91% occurring once. People whose metastatic non-small-cell lung cancer was chemo-refractory got focal radiation along with CTLA-4 blockade by ipilimumab. This chain uses TRBV10-3 with TRBJ2-7; 8 nucleotides match TRBD1. The material was peripheral blood, obtained from a patient treated with radiotherapy plus ipilimumab. The origin of this receptor is a human donor with non-small cell lung cancer whose response to radiotherapy plus ipilimumab could not be evaluated. Here the CDR3 reads CAISEGTGGYEQYF. CDR3 nucleotide sequence: TGTGCCATCAGTGAAGGAACAGGGGGCTACGAGCAGTACTTC.